The 15 T cell receptor beta chains in this list originate from one sample, sequenced in a study of CD8 T cells in ankylosing spondylitis. Antigen specificity for these receptors is unknown. Findings of the study overall: Characteristic of ankylosing spondylitis blood, it appeared, was a TCR beta motif comprising eight highly homologous variants.

TCRdb re-called the 5' RACE reads with MiXCR, one entry per CDR3 protein. The sample has about 540,000 distinct CDR3 sequences, 10% to 15% seen once. Sequencing input: blood, either unsorted or a sorted T cell fraction (not recorded which). These receptors were obtained from a male donor with ankylosing spondylitis.

This rearrangement joins TRBV6-1 to TRBJ2-3, with a tentative D call TRBD1 (5 bases). Trimming shortened V by 7 bases and J by 10 bases, and 15 bases separated the two germline ends. This CDR3 has 12 amino acids. CDR1 is MNHNS, CDR2 SASEGT, per germline. CDR3 sequence reads: CASTSRASAQYF. The CDR3 DNA reads as TGTGCCAGCACCTCCAGGGCGAGCGCGCAGTATTTT.

The chain recombines TRBV5-1 with TRBJ1-1; possibly TRBD1 for D (6 bases). There are 14 residues in the CDR3. Trimming left V 4 bases short and J 0 bases short, with 10 bases between. The germline V gene encodes CDR1 SGHRS and CDR2 YFSETQ. The CDR3 sequence: CASSGGAVNTEAFF. In nucleotides, the CDR3 is TGCGCCAGCAGCGGGGGGGCGGTGAACACTGAAGCTTTCTTT.

At least ten counts were recorded for this clonotype. The chain carries TRBV5-1 and TRBJ2-2; D possibly matches TRBD1 or TRBD2 (6 bases each). V gave up 0 bases and J gave up 1 base, with 10 bases separating them. The germline V gene has CDR1 SGHRS and CDR2 YFSETQ. The CDR3 has 16 residues. The CDR3 loop reads CASSLAGGQNTGELFF. The CDR3 DNA follows: TGCGCCAGCAGCTTGGCCGGGGGACAGAACACCGGGGAGCTGTTTTTT.

V and J are TRBV10-2 and TRBJ1-1; D call uncertain. Trimming took off 2 bases at V and 3 bases at J, with 10 bases between the two ends. This CDR3 is 14 amino acids long. The germline gives CDR1 WSHSY, CDR2 SAAADI. The CDR3 sequence is CASSEMGLDTEAFF. CDR3 DNA: TGCGCCAGCAGTGAGATGGGATTGGACACTGAAGCTTTCTTT.

The table lists this clonotype with many counts. The chain links TRBV5-1 to TRBJ2-3; D possibly uses TRBD1 or TRBD2 (5 bases each). The CDR3 loop spans 15 amino acids. The germline V gene has CDR1 SGHRS and CDR2 YFSETQ. V was shortened by 4 bases and J by 1 base, with 13 bases between the two germline ends. This chain's CDR3 is CASSPRTGRTDTQYF. CDR3 bases: TGCGCCAGCAGCCCTAGGACGGGACGCACAGATACGCAGTATTTT.

The rearrangement joins TRBV10-3 to TRBJ1-2; possibly TRBD1 for D (6 bases). CDR3 length equals 17 residues. V lost 0 bases and J lost 4, with 18 bases in between. Germline V gives CDR1 ENHRY, CDR2 SYGVKD. CDR3 DNA: TGTGCCATCAGTGAGTCGATAGGACAGACAAACACCTATGGCTACACCTTC. Translated: CAISESIGQTNTYGYTF.

There are many counts of this clonotype. The chain couples TRBV15 to TRBJ2-7; TRBD2 agrees at 10 bases. CDR1 LNHNV and CDR2 YYDKDF come from the germline V gene (reference sequence). This CDR3 region has 14 residues. Trimming took 4 bases from V and 4 from J; bases not matched to a gene: 4. CDR3 sequence (DNA): TGTGCCACCAGCAAAGGGGGACTAGCGTACGAGCAGTACTTC. This translates into CATSKGGLAYEQYF. Supplemented by reference TRBV15 and TRBJ2-7, the full variable domain reads DAMVIQNPRYQVTQFGKPVTLSCSQTLNHNVMYWYQQKSSQAPKLLFHYYDKDFNNEADTPDNFQSRRPNTSFCFLDIRSPGLGDTAMYLCATSKGGLAYEQYFGPGTRLTVT.

The table lists this clonotype with many counts. This chain joins TRBV12-3 or TRBV12-4 and TRBJ1-5; D is unresolved. The length of the CDR3 is 13 residues. With 3 bases removed from V and 7 bases from J, the gap between germline ends came to 10 bases. The CDR3 sequence: CASSLEGRQPQHF. The CDR3 coding sequence is TGTGCCAGCAGTTTGGAAGGCCGGCAGCCCCAGCATTTT.

The genes are TRBV20-1 and TRBJ2-7, with 9 bases fitting TRBD1. The CDR3 loop spans 15 amino acids. The V gene's germline CDR1 is DFQATT and CDR2 SNEGSKA (reference sequence). V was pared by 6 bases and J by 2 bases, with 11 bases of the junction left unmatched. The CDR3 DNA follows: TGCAGTGCCCCCGTTGTCACAGGGGGCCCCTACGAGCAGTACTTC. It specifies CSAPVVTGGPYEQYF.

The table lists this clonotype with a few counts. The J gene is TRBJ2-1, the V gene TRBV5-6; D remains unclear. The V gene lost 2 bases and the J gene lost 11 bases, with 14 bases spanning the gap. Per the germline V gene, CDR1 is SGHDT and CDR2 is YYEEEE. The CDR3 has 13 amino acids. DNA of the CDR3: TGTGCCAGCAGCTTTGGGCTGGGTTCCCAGCAGTTCTTC. Protein product: CASSFGLGSQQFF. The variable domain in full, with the rest retrieved from reference TRBV5-6 and TRBJ2-1, is DAGVTQSPTHLIKTRGQQVTLRCSPKSGHDTVSWYQQALGQGPQFIFQYYEEEERQRGNFPDRFSGHQFPNYSSELNVNALLLGDSALYLCASSFGLGSQQFFGPGTRLTVL.

CDR3 nucleotide sequence: TGTGCCAGCAGCTTATATAGAATCAATGAGCAGTTCTTC. As protein: CASSLYRINEQFF. This chain links TRBV7-2 with TRBJ2-1; no firm D call. The germline gives CDR1 SGHTA, CDR2 FQGNSA. With 2 bases removed from V and 6 bases from J, the gap between germline ends came to 8 bases. The CDR3 loop spans 13 amino acids.

The chain couples TRBV25-1 to TRBJ2-7, with a weak D call TRBD2 (6 bases). CDR1 and CDR2 (germline): MGHDK, SYGVNS. Trimming stripped 1 base from V and 5 bases from J, with 15 bases between. This CDR3 comprises 15 residues. As DNA, the CDR3 is TGTGCCAGCAGTGAATCGGTCGGGGGATCGAACGAGCAGTACTTC. Translated: CASSESVGGSNEQYF.

The chain employs TRBV3-1 and TRBJ2-6; possibly TRBD1 for D (5 bases). The germline V and J ends were trimmed by 7 bases and 9 bases, with 19 bases remaining between them. The CDR3 has 15 amino acids. CDR1 is LGHDT and CDR2 is YNNKEL in the germline V gene (reference sequence). The CDR3 region has the DNA TGTGCCAGCACCCCAACCCTGGACAAGGGCAACGTCCTGACTTTC. Amino acid sequence: CASTPTLDKGNVLTF.

The chain uses TRBV19 and TRBJ2-1; 11 bases line up with TRBD2. The CDR3 is 15 residues long. Germline trimming cut 4 bases from V and 7 bases from J; bases unmatched to any gene: 6. Germline CDR1 and CDR2: LNHDA and SQIVND (reference sequence). The CDR3 region is CASSNPGLAVNEQFF. In DNA form, the CDR3 reads TGTGCCAGTAGTAACCCGGGACTAGCGGTTAATGAGCAGTTCTTC. Drawing the rest from reference TRBV19 and TRBJ2-1, the complete variable domain is DGGITQSPKYLFRKEGQNVTLSCEQNLNHDAMYWYRQDPGQGLRLIYYSQIVNDFQKGDIAEGYSVSREKKESFPLTVTSAQKNPTAFYLCASSNPGLAVNEQFFGPGTRLTVL.

The chain joins TRBV10-2 to TRBJ2-7; no clear D gene. CDR3 length: 9 amino acids. Per germline, CDR1 WSHSY and CDR2 SAAADI. The germline V and J ends were trimmed by 9 bases and 2 bases, with 2 bases remaining between them. CDR3 DNA sequence: TGCGCCAGTCCCTACGAGCAGTACTTC. It yields the protein CASPYEQYF.